Given below is one TCR beta chain in context. The sample originates from a study of blood T cell repertoires in COVID-19. The CDR3 contains 17 residues. Germline assignment: CDR1 LGHDT and CDR2 YNNKEL (reference sequence). J was trimmed by 2 bases and V by 3 bases; bases with no gene match: 8. Produced via immunoSEQ multiplex PCR; TCRdb's table is partial and in-frame only. The table records tens of thousands of clones, 78% of them present only once. The source material was peripheral blood. The receptor comes from a human donor in a cohort sampled during active COVID-19. The V gene is TRBV3-1 (or the pseudogene TRBV3-2), the J gene TRBJ1-2, with TRBD1 identical over 11 bases. CDR3 DNA sequence: TGTGCCAGCAGCCAGGGGACAGGGGGATACAAGAACTATGGCTACACCTTC. This codes for CASSQGTGGYKNYGYTF.